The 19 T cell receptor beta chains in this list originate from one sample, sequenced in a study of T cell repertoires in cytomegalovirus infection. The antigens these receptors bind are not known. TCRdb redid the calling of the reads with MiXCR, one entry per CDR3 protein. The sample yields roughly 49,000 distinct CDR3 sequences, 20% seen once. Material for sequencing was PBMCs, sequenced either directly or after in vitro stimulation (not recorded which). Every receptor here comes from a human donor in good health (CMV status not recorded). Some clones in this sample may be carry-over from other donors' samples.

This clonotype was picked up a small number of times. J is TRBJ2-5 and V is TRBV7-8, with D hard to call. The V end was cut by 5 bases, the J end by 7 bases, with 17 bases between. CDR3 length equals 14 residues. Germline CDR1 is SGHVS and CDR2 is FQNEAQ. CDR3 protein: CASSQARTPGTQYF. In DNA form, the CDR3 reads TGTGCCAGCAGCCAAGCTCGGACCCCGGGGACCCAGTACTTC.

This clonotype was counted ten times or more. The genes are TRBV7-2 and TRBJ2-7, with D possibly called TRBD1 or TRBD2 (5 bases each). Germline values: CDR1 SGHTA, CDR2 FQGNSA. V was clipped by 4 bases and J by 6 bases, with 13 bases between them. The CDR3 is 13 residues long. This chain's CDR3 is CASSSRWDGEQYF. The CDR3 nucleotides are TGTGCCAGCAGCTCCCGATGGGACGGCGAGCAGTACTTC.

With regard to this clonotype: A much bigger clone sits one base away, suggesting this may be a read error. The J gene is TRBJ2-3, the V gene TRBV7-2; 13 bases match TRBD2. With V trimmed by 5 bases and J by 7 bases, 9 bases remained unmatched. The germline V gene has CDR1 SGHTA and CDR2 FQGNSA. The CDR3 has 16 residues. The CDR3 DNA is TGTGCCAGCAGCCTCCCACTAGCGGGGGGGCTTAATACGCAGTATTTT. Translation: CASSLPLAGGLNTQYF.

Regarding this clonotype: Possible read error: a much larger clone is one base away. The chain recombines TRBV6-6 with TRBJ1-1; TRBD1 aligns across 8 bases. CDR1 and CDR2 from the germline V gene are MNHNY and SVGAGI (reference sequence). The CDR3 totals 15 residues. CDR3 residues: CAGSYETGGGTEAFF. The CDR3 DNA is TGTGCCGGCAGCTACGAAACAGGGGGTGGCACTGAAGCTTTCTTT.

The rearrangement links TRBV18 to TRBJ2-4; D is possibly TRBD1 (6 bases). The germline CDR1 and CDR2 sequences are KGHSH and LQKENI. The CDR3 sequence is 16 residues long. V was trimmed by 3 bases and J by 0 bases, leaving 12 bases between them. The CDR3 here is CASSPGQSLAKNIQYF. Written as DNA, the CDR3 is TGTGCCAGCTCACCTGGACAGTCCCTAGCCAAAAACATTCAGTACTTC.

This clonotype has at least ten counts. CDR3 in amino acids: CASSPRGQGDEQFF. The CDR3 DNA reads TGTGCCAGCAGCCCCCGCGGACAGGGCGATGAGCAGTTCTTC. The chain is built from TRBV7-8 and TRBJ2-1; TRBD1 agrees at 8 bases. This CDR3 has 14 amino acids. From germline, CDR1 is SGHVS and CDR2 FQNEAQ. Trimming at V came to 5 bases and at J to 8 bases, leaving 8 bases not matched to a gene.

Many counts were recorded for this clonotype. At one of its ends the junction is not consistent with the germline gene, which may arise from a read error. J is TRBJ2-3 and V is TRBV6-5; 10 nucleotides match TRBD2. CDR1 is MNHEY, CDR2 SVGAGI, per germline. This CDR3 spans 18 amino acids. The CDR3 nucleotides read TGTGCCAGCAGTCACTCCACCGCCCTAGCGGGGGCCACAGATACGCAGTATTTT. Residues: CASSHSTALAGATDTQYF.

CDR3 amino acids: CASSQLTGSGPQHF. The CDR3 DNA sequence: TGCGCCAGCAGCCAACTGACAGGGTCCGGGCCCCAGCATTTT. The chain carries TRBV4-1 and TRBJ1-5; the match to TRBD1 covers 7 bases. V gave up 2 bases and J gave up 9 bases; unmatched junction bases: 7. Germline assignment: CDR1 MGHRA and CDR2 YSYEKL. The CDR3 length is 14 residues.

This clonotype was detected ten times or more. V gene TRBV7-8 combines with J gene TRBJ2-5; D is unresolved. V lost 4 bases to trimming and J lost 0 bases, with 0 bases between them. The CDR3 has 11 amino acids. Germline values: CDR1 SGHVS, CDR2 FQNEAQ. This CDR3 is CASSYQETQYF. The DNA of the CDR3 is TGTGCCAGCAGCTACCAAGAGACCCAGTACTTC.

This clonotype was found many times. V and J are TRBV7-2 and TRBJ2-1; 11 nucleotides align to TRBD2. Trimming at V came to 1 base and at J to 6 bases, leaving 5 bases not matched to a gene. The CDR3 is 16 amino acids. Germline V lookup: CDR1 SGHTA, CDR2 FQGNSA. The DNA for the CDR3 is TGTGCCAGCAGCTTAGTAAGTACTAGCGGGAGCAATGAGCAGTTCTTC. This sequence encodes CASSLVSTSGSNEQFF.

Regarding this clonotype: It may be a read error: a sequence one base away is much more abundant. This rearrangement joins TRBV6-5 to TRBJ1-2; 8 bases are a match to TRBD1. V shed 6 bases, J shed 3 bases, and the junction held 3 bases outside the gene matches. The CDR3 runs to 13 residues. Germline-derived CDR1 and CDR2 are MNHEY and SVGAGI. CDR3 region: CASSGQGYYGYTF. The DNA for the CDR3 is TGTGCCAGCAGCGGACAGGGATACTATGGCTACACCTTC.

DNA of the CDR3: TGCGCCAGCAGCCAAGATAGTAGGCGGGATACGCAGTATTTT. As protein: CASSQDSRRDTQYF. The gene calls are TRBV4-3 and TRBJ2-3; D call uncertain. Germline V gives CDR1 LGHNA, CDR2 YSLEER. V shed 0 bases and J shed 6 bases, with 10 bases lying between them. The CDR3 runs 14 residues.

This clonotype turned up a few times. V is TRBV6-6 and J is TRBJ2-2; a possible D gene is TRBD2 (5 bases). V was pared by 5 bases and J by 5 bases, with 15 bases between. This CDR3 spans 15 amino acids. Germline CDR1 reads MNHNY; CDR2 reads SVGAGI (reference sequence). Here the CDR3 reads CASSDYILGTGELFF. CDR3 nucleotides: TGTGCCAGCAGTGACTACATCCTAGGGACCGGGGAGCTGTTTTTT.

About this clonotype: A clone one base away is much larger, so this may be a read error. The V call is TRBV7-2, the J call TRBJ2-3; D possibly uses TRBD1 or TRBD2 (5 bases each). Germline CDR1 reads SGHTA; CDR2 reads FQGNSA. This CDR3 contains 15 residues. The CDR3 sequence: CACSLVGRGVDTQYF. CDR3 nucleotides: TGTGCCTGCAGCTTAGTGGGTCGAGGGGTAGATACGCAGTATTTT.

CDR3 in amino acids: CASSLRRVGELFF. The CDR3 DNA follows: TGTGCCAGCAGTTTGAGGCGTGTCGGGGAGCTGTTTTTT. The chain carries TRBV28 and TRBJ2-2; no clear D. This CDR3 spans 13 amino acids. V lost 3 bases, J lost 7 bases, and 9 bases lay in between. CDR1 MDHEN and CDR2 SYDVKM come from the germline V gene.

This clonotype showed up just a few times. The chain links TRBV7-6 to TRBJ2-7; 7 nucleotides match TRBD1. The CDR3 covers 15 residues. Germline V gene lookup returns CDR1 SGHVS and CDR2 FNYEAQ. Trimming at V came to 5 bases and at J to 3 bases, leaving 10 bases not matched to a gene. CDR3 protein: CASSLAVAGGYEQYF. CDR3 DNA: TGTGCCAGCAGCCTCGCGGTCGCAGGGGGCTACGAGCAGTACTTC. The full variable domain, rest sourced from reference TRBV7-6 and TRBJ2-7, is GAGVSQSPRYKVTKRGQDVALRCDPISGHVSLYWYRQALGQGPEFLTYFNYEAQQDKSGLPNDRFSAERPEGSISTLTIQRTEQRDSAMYRCASSLAVAGGYEQYFGPGTRLTVT.

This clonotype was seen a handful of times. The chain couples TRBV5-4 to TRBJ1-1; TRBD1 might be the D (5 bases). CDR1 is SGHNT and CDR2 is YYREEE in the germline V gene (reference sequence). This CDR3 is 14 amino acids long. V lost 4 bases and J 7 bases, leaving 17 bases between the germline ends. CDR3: CASSPSGGFGEAFF. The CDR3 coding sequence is TGTGCCAGCAGCCCGTCCGGGGGGTTCGGTGAAGCTTTCTTT.

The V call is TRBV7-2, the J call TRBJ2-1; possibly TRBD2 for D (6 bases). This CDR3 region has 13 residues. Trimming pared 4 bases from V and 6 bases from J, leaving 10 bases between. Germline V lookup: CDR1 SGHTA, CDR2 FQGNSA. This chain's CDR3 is CASSSGLLNEQFF. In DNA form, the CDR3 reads TGTGCCAGCAGCTCCGGACTACTCAATGAGCAGTTCTTC.

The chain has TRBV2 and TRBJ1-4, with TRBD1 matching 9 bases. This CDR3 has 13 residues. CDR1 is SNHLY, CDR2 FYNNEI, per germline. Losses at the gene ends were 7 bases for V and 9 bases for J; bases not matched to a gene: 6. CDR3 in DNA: TGTGCCAGCAAGGGGACAGGGAGGAAAAAACTGTTTTTT. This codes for CASKGTGRKKLFF.